A single T cell receptor beta chain is shown here with its context. Amplification of TCR beta CDR3 regions used RNA as the template. In the first-round RT-PCR of the TCR CDR3, the HTBI primer set was used. A single record per CDR3 protein comes from TCRdb applying MiXCR to the multiplex PCR reads. The sample lists 300,000 to 450,000 distinct CDR3 sequences, approximately 25% occurring once. The hyperthyroidism was newly diagnosed and had lasted under 2 months; the patients were aged 18 to 65. Uncontrolled infection, other autoimmune disease, pregnancy or lactation excluded patients. The record originates from a study of T cells in Graves' hyperthyroidism and ophthalmopathy. The V end lost 11 bases, the J end lost 3 bases, and 28 bases lay between the germline ends. Germline CDR1 is MNHEY and CDR2 is SVGEGT. The CDR3 consists of 17 residues.

Source material: blood. This clonotype was obtained from a man aged 50-59 years with Graves' hyperthyroidism. The rearrangement uses TRBV6-2 or TRBV6-3 and TRBJ1-2; D may be TRBD1 (5 bases). The CDR3 region is CAASSGHGGVRDYGYTF. The CDR3 bases are TGTGCCGCTTCCTCAGGGCACGGTGGAGTTCGGGACTATGGCTACACCTTC.